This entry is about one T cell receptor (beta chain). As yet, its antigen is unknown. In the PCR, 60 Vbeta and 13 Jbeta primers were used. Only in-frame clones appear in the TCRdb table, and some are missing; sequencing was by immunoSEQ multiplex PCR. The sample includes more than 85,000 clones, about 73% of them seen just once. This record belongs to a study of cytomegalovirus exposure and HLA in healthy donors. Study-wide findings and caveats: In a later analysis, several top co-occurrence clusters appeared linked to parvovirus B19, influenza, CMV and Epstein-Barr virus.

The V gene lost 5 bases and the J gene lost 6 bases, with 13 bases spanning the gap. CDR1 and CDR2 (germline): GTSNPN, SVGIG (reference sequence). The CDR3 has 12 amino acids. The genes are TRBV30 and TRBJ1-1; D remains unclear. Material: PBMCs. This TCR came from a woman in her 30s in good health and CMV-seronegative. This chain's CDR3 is CAWGGRRAEAFF. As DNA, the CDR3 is TGTGCCTGGGGAGGTCGACGCGCTGAAGCTTTCTTT.